Presented here are 5 T cell receptor beta chains from one specimen sequenced in a study of cytomegalovirus exposure and HLA in healthy donors. The primer mix had 60 Vbeta and 13 Jbeta primers. TCRdb keeps only in-frame clones here, not all; method: immunoSEQ multiplex PCR. The sample shows approximately 190,000 clones, 60% to 80% of them seen only once. The source material was PBMCs. These receptor sequences come from a woman aged 30 to 39 in good health and CMV-seropositive.

This clone was counted a few times. V is TRBV5-1 and J is TRBJ1-1, with 10 bases lining up with TRBD1. V trimming: 4 bases; J trimming: 4 bases; junction bases outside the gene matches: 10. The length of the CDR3 is 16 residues. Germline-derived CDR1 and CDR2 are SGHRS and YFSETQ. Here the CDR3 DNA reads TGCGCCAGCAGCCTTTGGGGACAGGGGTTGGGCACTGAAGCTTTCTTT. Protein sequence: CASSLWGQGLGTEAFF.

The rearrangement joins TRBV10-3 to TRBJ1-1; D is perhaps TRBD1 (5 bases). Trimming took off 2 bases at V and 3 bases at J, with 7 bases between the two ends. Germline V gene sequence: CDR1 ENHRY, CDR2 SYGVKD. The CDR3 spans 13 residues. The CDR3 sequence: CAISEGRDTEAFF. The CDR3 DNA sequence: TGTGCCATCAGTGAGGGCAGGGACACTGAAGCTTTCTTT.

J is TRBJ2-7 and V is TRBV6-1; TRBD1 matches at 10 bases. This CDR3 has 15 amino acids. V gave up 3 bases and J gave up 3 bases; unmatched junction bases: 5. Germline CDR1 reads MNHNS; CDR2 reads SASEGT. CDR3 nucleotides: TGTGCCAGCAGTGACGGGACAGGGGCCCTCTACGAGCAGTACTTC. Its translation is CASSDGTGALYEQYF.

This clone was detected only a few times. The identical CDR3 is also encoded by other nucleotide sequences in the sample. The genes are TRBV5-1 and TRBJ2-5, with TRBD1 matching over 7 bases. Per germline, CDR1 SGHRS and CDR2 YFSETQ. V dropped 5 bases and J dropped 5; count of bases not matched to a gene: 3. The CDR3 has 12 residues. CDR3 region: CASSQQGETQYF. The CDR3 DNA is TGCGCCAGCAGTCAACAGGGGGAGACCCAGTACTTC.

The chain uses TRBV7-2 and TRBJ1-3, with 9 bases aligning to TRBD1. This CDR3 is built from 17 residues. Germline trimming cut 5 bases from V and 0 bases from J; bases unmatched to any gene: 8. Germline lookup yields CDR1 SGHTA and CDR2 FQGNSA. In DNA, the CDR3 is TGTGCCAGCAGCCCGTTACAGGGGGCCTCCTCTGGAAACACCATATATTTT. It specifies CASSPLQGASSGNTIYF. Full variable domain (missing parts from reference TRBV7-2 and TRBJ1-3): GAGVSQSPSNKVTEKGKDVELRCDPISGHTALYWYRQSLGQGLEFLIYFQGNSAPDKSGLPSDRFSAERTGGSVSTLTIQRTQQEDSAVYLCASSPLQGASSGNTIYFGEGSWLTVV.